The clone carrying this T cell receptor (beta chain) appeared a few times. The antigen remains undetermined. These data originate in a study of CD8 T cells in ankylosing spondylitis. Findings of the study overall: A motif of 7 to 9 highly homologous TCR beta variants was seen as apparently characteristic of ankylosing spondylitis blood.

TCRdb ran MiXCR on the 5' RACE reads and lists one entry per CDR3 protein. The sample has about 90,000 distinct CDR3 sequences, approximately 9.6% seen once. Germline V CDR1 and CDR2: PRHDT, FYEKMQ (reference sequence). The CDR3 has 15 residues. V was trimmed by 1 base and J by 8 bases, leaving 12 bases between them. The chain has TRBV13 and TRBJ1-6, with D possibly matching TRBD1 (6 bases). The receptor comes from a male donor with ankylosing spondylitis. The sample consisted of blood, either unsorted or a sorted T cell fraction (not recorded which). CDR3 nucleotide sequence: TGTGCCAGCAGCTTAGCATTTTACAGGGATTCACCCCTCCACTTT. Protein sequence: CASSLAFYRDSPLHF.